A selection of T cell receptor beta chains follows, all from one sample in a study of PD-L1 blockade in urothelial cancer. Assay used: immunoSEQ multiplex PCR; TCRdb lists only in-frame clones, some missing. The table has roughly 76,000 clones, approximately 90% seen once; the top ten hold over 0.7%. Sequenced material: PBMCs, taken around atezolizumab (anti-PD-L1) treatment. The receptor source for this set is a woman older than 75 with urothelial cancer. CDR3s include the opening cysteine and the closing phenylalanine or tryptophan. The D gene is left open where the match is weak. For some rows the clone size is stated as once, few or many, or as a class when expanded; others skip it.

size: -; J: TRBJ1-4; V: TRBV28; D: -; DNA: TGTGCCAGCAGTTTTTCGGGTAATGAAAAACTGTTTTTT; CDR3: CASSFSGNEKLFF
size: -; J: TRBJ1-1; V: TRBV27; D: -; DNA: TGTGCCAGCAGTTCCCTCGGAGGGCTCACTGAAGCTTTCTTT; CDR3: CASSSLGGLTEAFF
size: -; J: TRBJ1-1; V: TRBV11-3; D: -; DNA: TGTGCCAGCAGCCGAGGCTTGGGGAACACTGAAGCTTTCTTT; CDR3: CASSRGLGNTEAFF
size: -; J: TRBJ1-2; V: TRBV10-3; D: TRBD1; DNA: TGTGCCATCAGTGATACAGGGGTCAACTATGGCTACACCTTC; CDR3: CAISDTGVNYGYTF
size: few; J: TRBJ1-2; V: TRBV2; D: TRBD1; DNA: TGTGCCAGCAGCACCCGGGACAGGGGACGGTATGGCTACACCTTC; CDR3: CASSTRDRGRYGYTF
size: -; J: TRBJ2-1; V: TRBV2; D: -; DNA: TGTGCCAGCACCTCAATGGAGGATGAGCAGTTCTTC; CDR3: CASTSMEDEQFF
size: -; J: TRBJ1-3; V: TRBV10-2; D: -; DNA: TGCGCCAGCAGTGAGGGAGCAAATCGAAACACCATATATTTT; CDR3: CASSEGANRNTIYF
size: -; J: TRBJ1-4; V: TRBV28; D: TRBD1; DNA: TGTGCCAGCCGGGACAGGTTGTTTTCGAGAGAAAAACTGTTTTTT; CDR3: CASRDRLFSREKLFF
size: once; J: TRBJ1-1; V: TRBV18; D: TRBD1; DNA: TGTGCCAGCTCACCAAGGACAGGGGAACTCATGAACACTGAAGCTTTCTTT; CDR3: CASSPRTGELMNTEAFF
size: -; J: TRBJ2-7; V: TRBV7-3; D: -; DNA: TGTGCCAGCAGCCCGGGACATGGCTCCTACGAGCAGTACTTC; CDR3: CASSPGHGSYEQYF
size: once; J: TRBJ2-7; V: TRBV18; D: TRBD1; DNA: TGTGCCAGCTCACCAGCAACAGGGGGCGGCGAGCAGTACTTC; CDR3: CASSPATGGGEQYF
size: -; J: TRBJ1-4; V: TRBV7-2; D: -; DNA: TGTGCCAGCAGCTCTTTCCCGGACACGAAAAATGAAAAACTGTTTTTT; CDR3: CASSSFPDTKNEKLFF
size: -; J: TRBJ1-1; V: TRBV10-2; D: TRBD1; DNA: TGCGCCAGCAGTGATCGGGGACAGGGGTCAGGTAGGAACACTGAAGCTTTCTTT; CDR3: CASSDRGQGSGRNTEAFF
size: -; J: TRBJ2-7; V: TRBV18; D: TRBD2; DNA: TGTGCCAGCTCACCAGCGCTAGCGGGAGCCCTCGAGCAGTACTTC; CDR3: CASSPALAGALEQYF
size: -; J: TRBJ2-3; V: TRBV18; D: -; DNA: TGTGCCAGCTCACCATGGGCCAGGGGCGCCACAGATACGCAGTATTTT; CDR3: CASSPWARGATDTQYF
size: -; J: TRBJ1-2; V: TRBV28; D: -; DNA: TGTGCCAGCAGTCCCCCGGTCTATGGCTACACCTTC; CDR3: CASSPPVYGYTF
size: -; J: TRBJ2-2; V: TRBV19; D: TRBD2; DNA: TGTGCCAGTAGTCCGATTGTCCGACTAGCGGGAGGCACCGGGGAGCTGTTTTTT; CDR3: CASSPIVRLAGGTGELFF
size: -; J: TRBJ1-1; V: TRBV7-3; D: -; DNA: TGTGCCAGCAGCTCCTCGGGGGGGGACACTGAAGCTTTCTTT; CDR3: CASSSSGGDTEAFF
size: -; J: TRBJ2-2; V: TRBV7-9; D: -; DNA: TGTGCCAGCAGCCACCCGACTTACGGGGAGCTGTTTTTT; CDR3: CASSHPTYGELFF
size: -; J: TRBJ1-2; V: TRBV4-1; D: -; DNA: TGCGCCAGCAGCCAGTCCCAGGTTATGGGCTATGGCTACACCTTC; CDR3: CASSQSQVMGYGYTF
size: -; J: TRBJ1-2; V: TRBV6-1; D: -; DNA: TGTGCCAGCAGTGAGCCCGGGATCTCACCCGGGGGCTACACCTTC; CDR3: CASSEPGISPGGYTF
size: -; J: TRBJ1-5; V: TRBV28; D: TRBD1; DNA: TGTGCCGTCAGCACAGGGGGTATTAATCAGCCCCAGCATTTT; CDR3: CAVSTGGINQPQHF
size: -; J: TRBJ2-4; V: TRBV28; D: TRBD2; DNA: TGTGCCAGCAGTTTATTCGTAGCGGGCCCAAACATTCAGTACTTC; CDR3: CASSLFVAGPNIQYF
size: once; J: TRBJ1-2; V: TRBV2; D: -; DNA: TGTGCCAGCAGTACTAGGGACTACTATGGCTACACCTTC; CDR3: CASSTRDYYGYTF
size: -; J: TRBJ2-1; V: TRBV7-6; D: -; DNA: TGTGCCAGCAGTCCCGGTTTGGAGCAGTTCTTC; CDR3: CASSPGLEQFF
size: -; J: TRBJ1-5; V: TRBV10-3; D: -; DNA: TGTGCCATCAAGACCCCGGGGGAGGATCAGCCCCAGCATTTT; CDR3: CAIKTPGEDQPQHF
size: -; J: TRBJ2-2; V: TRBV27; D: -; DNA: TGTGCCAGCAGTTGGGCAGGGTCCACCGGGGAGCTGTTTTTT; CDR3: CASSWAGSTGELFF
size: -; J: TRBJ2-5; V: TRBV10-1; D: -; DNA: TGCGCCAGCAGTGTCGCGTACCAAGAGACCCAGTACTTC; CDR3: CASSVAYQETQYF
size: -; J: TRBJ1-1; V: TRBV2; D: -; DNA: TGTGCCAGCACCTTGCTCCGAGTAGGACAACAGAACACTGAAGCTTTCTTT; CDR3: CASTLLRVGQQNTEAFF
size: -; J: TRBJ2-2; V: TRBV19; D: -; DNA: TGTGCCAGTAGAGAGTCGGGAGTGAACACCGGGGAGCTGTTTTTT; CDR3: CASRESGVNTGELFF
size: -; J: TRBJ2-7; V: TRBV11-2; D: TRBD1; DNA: TGTGCCAGCAGCCATACAGGGGTTTACGAGCAGTACTTC; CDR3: CASSHTGVYEQYF
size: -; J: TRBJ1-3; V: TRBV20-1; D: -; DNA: TGCAGTGCTACTTCTGGAAACACCATATATTTT; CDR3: CSATSGNTIYF
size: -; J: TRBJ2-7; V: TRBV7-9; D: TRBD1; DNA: TGTGCCAGCAGTAGGTCGGGACAGGCCAACGAGCAGTACTTC; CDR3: CASSRSGQANEQYF
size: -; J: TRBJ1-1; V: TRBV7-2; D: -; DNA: TGTGCCACCTCTCAGAACCTGAAGGGGGCTGAAGCTTTCTTT; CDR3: CATSQNLKGAEAFF
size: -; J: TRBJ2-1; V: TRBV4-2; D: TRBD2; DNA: TGTGCCAGCAGCCTAGAGGGCCTAGCGGGGGACAATGAGCAGTTCTTC; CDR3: CASSLEGLAGDNEQFF
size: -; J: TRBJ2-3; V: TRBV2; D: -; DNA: TGTGCCAGCAGTGAGGAAGGAGCACCGGGGGATACGCAGTATTTT; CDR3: CASSEEGAPGDTQYF
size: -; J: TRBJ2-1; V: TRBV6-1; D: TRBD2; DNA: TGTGCCAGCAACCCACTAGCGGGAGGGGGAAATGAGCAGTTCTTC; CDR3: CASNPLAGGGNEQFF
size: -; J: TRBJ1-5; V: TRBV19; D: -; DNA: TGTGCCAGTAGTATAAGTTCAGGGGACCATAGCAATCAGCCCCAGCATTTT; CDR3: CASSISSGDHSNQPQHF
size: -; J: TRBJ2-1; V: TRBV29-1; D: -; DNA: TGCAGCGTTTCGCCCCGTGGCGGGCCCCACAATGAGCAGTTCTTC; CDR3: CSVSPRGGPHNEQFF
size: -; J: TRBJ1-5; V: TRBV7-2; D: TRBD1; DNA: TGTGCCAGCAGTACGGGACAGGCCTACAATCAGCCCCAGCATTTT; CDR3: CASSTGQAYNQPQHF